One sample yielded the 10 T cell receptor beta chains listed below, sequenced in a study of cytomegalovirus exposure and HLA in healthy donors. The primer mix had 60 Vbeta and 13 Jbeta primers. Only in-frame clones appear in the TCRdb table, and some are missing; sequencing was by immunoSEQ multiplex PCR. The table shows more than 75,000 clones, with 70% to 80% occurring only once. Input material: PBMCs. These receptors all stem from a man aged 35 to 55 in good health and CMV-seropositive.

The table lists this clone with a count of one. The rearrangement joins TRBV7-2 to TRBJ1-2; 9 positions match TRBD1. The V gene's germline CDR1 is SGHTA and CDR2 FQGNSA. V trimming: 3 bases; J trimming: 0 bases; junction bases outside the gene matches: 5. This CDR3 has 16 amino acids. CDR3 amino acids: CASSFRDREANYGYTF. The CDR3 DNA reads as TGTGCCAGCAGCTTCCGGGACAGGGAAGCTAACTATGGCTACACCTTC. Full variable domain (outside the CDR3, taken from reference TRBV7-2 and TRBJ1-2): GAGVSQSPSNKVTEKGKDVELRCDPISGHTALYWYRQSLGQGLEFLIYFQGNSAPDKSGLPSDRFSAERTGGSVSTLTIQRTQQEDSAVYLCASSFRDREANYGYTFGSGTRLTVV.

The chain couples TRBV7-2 to TRBJ2-3, with a tentative D call TRBD2 (7 bases). Germline V gene sequence: CDR1 SGHTA, CDR2 FQGNSA. V was pared by 5 bases and J by 3 bases, with 12 bases between. This CDR3 spans 14 amino acids. CDR3 sequence: CASSMGGGTDTQYF. CDR3 in DNA: TGTGCCAGCAGCATGGGAGGGGGAACAGATACGCAGTATTTT.

The chain is built from TRBV28 and TRBJ1-4, with a tentative D call TRBD1 (6 bases). The CDR3 extends over 14 amino acids. Germline-derived CDR1 and CDR2 are MDHEN and SYDVKM. V lost 11 bases, J lost 2 bases, and 15 bases lay in between. This chain's CDR3 is CASREGGTNEKLFF. In nucleotides, the CDR3 is TGTGCCTCCAGAGAGGGGGGGACTAATGAAAAACTGTTTTTT.

The chain uses TRBV11-3 and TRBJ1-1; the match to TRBD1 covers 8 bases. The length of the CDR3 is 13 residues. Germline-derived CDR1 and CDR2 are SGHNT and YENEEA. Trimming removed 2 bases from V and 8 bases from J; junction bases left unmatched: 4. The CDR3 loop is CASSLMQGAEAFF. The CDR3 bases are TGTGCCAGCAGCTTAATGCAGGGGGCGGAAGCTTTCTTT.

This clone has only a few counts. The V call is TRBV11-2, the J call TRBJ1-2; D uncertain. Trimming shortened V by 1 base and J by 10 bases, and 16 bases separated the two germline ends. This CDR3 spans 14 amino acids. Germline assignment: CDR1 SGHAT and CDR2 FQNNGV. The CDR3 DNA reads TGTGCCAGCAGCTTAGGCATCTCTTCCCAGTACTACACCTTC. Its protein is CASSLGISSQYYTF.

The chain combines TRBV27 with TRBJ2-3; TRBD2 agrees at 7 bases. CDR1 is MNHEY, CDR2 SMNVEV, per germline (reference sequence). V was clipped by 5 bases and J by 1 base; unmatched bases: 6. The CDR3 has 15 residues. CDR3 region: CASSLRGGGTDTQYF. The CDR3 DNA sequence: TGTGCCAGCAGTCTCCGGGGAGGGGGCACAGATACGCAGTATTTT.

V gene TRBV27 combines with J gene TRBJ2-5, with D possibly matching TRBD1 (6 bases). Germline values: CDR1 MNHEY, CDR2 SMNVEV (reference sequence). The germline V and J ends were trimmed by 4 bases and 1 base, with 13 bases remaining between them. The CDR3 has 15 residues. The CDR3 DNA is TGTGCCAGCAGTTACCACAGGGATCCCCAAGAGACCCAGTACTTC. Its protein product is CASSYHRDPQETQYF.

This chain links TRBV7-2 with TRBJ2-1; 15 positions agree with TRBD2. Germline-derived CDR1 and CDR2 are SGHTA and FQGNSA. CDR3 length: 16 residues. The junction had 6 bases not matched to a gene; V was cut back by 5 bases and J by 7 bases. CDR3 protein: CASSPGLAGGWNEQFF. The CDR3 nucleotides read TGTGCCAGCAGCCCGGGACTAGCGGGAGGCTGGAATGAGCAGTTCTTC.

The rearrangement links TRBV5-4 to TRBJ2-1; 8 nucleotides match TRBD2. Germline CDR1 SGHNT, CDR2 YYREEE (reference sequence). Trimming removed 0 bases from V and 2 bases from J; junction bases left unmatched: 1. The CDR3 loop spans 15 amino acids. The CDR3 here is CASSLEREPYNEQFF. For the CDR3, the DNA is TGTGCCAGCAGCTTGGAGCGGGAGCCCTACAATGAGCAGTTCTTC.

The gene calls are TRBV2 and TRBJ2-5; 15 positions agree with TRBD2. Germline V gene lookup returns CDR1 SNHLY and CDR2 FYNNEI. This CDR3 comprises 15 residues. The junction had 4 bases not matched to a gene; V was cut back by 6 bases and J by 5 bases. The CDR3 loop reads CASRGTSGGWETQYF. The CDR3 DNA follows: TGTGCCAGCAGGGGGACTAGCGGGGGGTGGGAGACCCAGTACTTC.